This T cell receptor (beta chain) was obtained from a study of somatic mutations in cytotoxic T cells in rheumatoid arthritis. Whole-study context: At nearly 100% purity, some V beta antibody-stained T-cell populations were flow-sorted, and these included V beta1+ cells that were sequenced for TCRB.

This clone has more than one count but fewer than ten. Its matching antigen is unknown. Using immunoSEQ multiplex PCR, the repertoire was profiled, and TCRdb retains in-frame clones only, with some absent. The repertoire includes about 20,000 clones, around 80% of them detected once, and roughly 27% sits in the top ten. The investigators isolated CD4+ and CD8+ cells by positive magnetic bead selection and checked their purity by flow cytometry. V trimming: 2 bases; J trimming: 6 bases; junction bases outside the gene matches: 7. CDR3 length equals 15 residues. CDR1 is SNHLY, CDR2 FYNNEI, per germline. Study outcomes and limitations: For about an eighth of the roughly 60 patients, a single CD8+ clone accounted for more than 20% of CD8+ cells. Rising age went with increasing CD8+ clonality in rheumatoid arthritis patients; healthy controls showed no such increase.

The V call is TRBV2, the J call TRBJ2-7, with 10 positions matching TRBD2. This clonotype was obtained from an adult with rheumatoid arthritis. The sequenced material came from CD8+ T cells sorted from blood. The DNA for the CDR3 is TGTGCCAGCAGTGAAATCCCTAGCGGGAGCCCCGAGCAGTACTTC. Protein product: CASSEIPSGSPEQYF.